The 13 T cell receptor beta chains reported below all come from one sample, sequenced in a study of blood T cell repertoires in COVID-19 (dated by TCRdb to the early 2020s). Receptor libraries were prepared by the immunoSEQ multiplex PCR assay. TCRdb took over this immuneACCESS table, retaining in-frame rearrangements with V and J assigned. Such tables are incomplete; in checked studies, under half of the missing clones stem from an unresolved V gene, and the remainder is unexplained. In this sample the table shows 45,000 to 65,000 clones, roughly 87% of which occur a single time. 4% to 6% of the sample rests with the top ten. Sequenced input: peripheral blood. These receptors came from a man at least 80 years old in a cohort sampled during active COVID-19.

This clone was recorded once. The chain links TRBV18 to TRBJ1-2, with D perhaps matching TRBD1 (5 bases). Germline-derived CDR1 and CDR2 are KGHSH and LQKENI. With 6 bases removed from V and 4 bases from J, the gap between germline ends came to 21 bases. This CDR3 spans 16 amino acids. Written as DNA, the CDR3 is TGTGCCAGCTCCCCCACTCAGGGCCCCACTACCTATGGCTACACCTTC. This gives the protein CASSPTQGPTTYGYTF.

There are a few counts of this clone. This chain links TRBV7-9 with TRBJ1-2, with a tentative D call TRBD1 (6 bases). Trimming shortened V by 5 bases and J by 3 bases, and 13 bases separated the two germline ends. Germline V CDR1 and CDR2: SEHNR, FQNEAQ (reference sequence). The CDR3 has 14 amino acids. CDR3 sequence: CASSHETGYYGYTF. DNA for the CDR3: TGTGCCAGCAGCCATGAGACAGGCTACTATGGCTACACCTTC.

V gene TRBV6-5 combines with J gene TRBJ2-3; TRBD2 might be the D (5 bases). CDR3 size: 14 residues. Germline V CDR1 and CDR2: MNHEY, SVGAGI. Trimming took 4 bases from V and 5 from J, leaving 13 bases between them. CDR3 in amino acids: CASSSRTGVDTQYF. The CDR3 nucleotides read TGTGCCAGCAGTTCTCGGACCGGGGTAGATACGCAGTATTTT.

The chain is built from TRBV12-5 and TRBJ1-2; TRBD1 might be the D (6 bases). The V and J ends lost 0 bases and 7 bases respectively, with 12 bases between them. This CDR3 is 14 amino acids long. Germline CDR1 is LGHNT and CDR2 is FRNRAP. The CDR3 DNA is TGTGCTAGTGGTTTGGTGTCAGGGGCTGGTGGCTACACCTTC. Translating gives CASGLVSGAGGYTF.

This clone has just a few counts. The chain carries TRBV11-2 and TRBJ2-7, with a possible D match to TRBD2 (5 bases). The V gene lost 1 base and the J gene lost 0 bases, with 7 bases spanning the gap. Looked up from germline, CDR1 is SGHAT and CDR2 is FQNNGV. CDR3 length: 14 residues. CDR3 region: CASSLVTSSYEQYF. The CDR3 DNA reads as TGTGCCAGCAGCTTAGTAACTAGCTCCTACGAGCAGTACTTC.

This rearrangement joins TRBV5-4 to TRBJ1-1; 11 positions agree with TRBD1. V shed 0 bases and J 5 bases; nucleotides not matched to a gene: 3. Germline-derived CDR1 and CDR2 are SGHNT and YYREEE (reference sequence). CDR3 size: 15 residues. The CDR3 loop is CASSLGGQGATEAFF. The DNA of the CDR3 is TGTGCCAGCAGCTTGGGAGGACAGGGGGCAACTGAAGCTTTCTTT.

The V and J genes are TRBV5-4 and TRBJ1-3; maybe TRBD1 (5 bases). CDR1 is SGHNT and CDR2 is YYREEE in the germline V gene (reference sequence). Trimming stripped 0 bases from V and 4 bases from J, with 11 bases between. The length of the CDR3 is 15 residues. The CDR3 loop reads CASSLEQVGGNTIYF. In nucleotides, the CDR3 is TGTGCCAGCAGCTTGGAACAGGTGGGCGGAAACACCATATATTTT.

The rearrangement links TRBV5-1 to TRBJ2-6, with 8 bases fitting TRBD1. CDR3 length equals 16 residues. The V and J ends lost 4 bases and 2 bases, in that order; junction bases with no gene match: 5. Germline CDR1 and CDR2: SGHRS and YFSETQ. The CDR3 reads CASSEYRGTGANVLTF. The CDR3 region has the DNA TGCGCCAGCAGCGAATACAGGGGGACTGGGGCCAACGTCCTGACTTTC.

In DNA form, the CDR3 reads TGCGCCAGCAGTGAGTCTATCGGAGGGGGAGGGGGTACGCAGTATTTT. It yields the protein CASSESIGGGGGTQYF. The chain combines TRBV10-1 with TRBJ2-3, with a tentative D call TRBD2 (7 bases). Trimming pared 0 bases from V and 8 bases from J, leaving 18 bases between. CDR3 size: 16 residues. CDR1 WNHNN and CDR2 SYGVQD come from the germline V gene (reference sequence).

This clone was found a few times. V gene TRBV2 combines with J gene TRBJ1-5, with 7 nucleotides matching TRBD1. CDR3 length: 13 residues. With V trimmed by 8 bases and J by 2 bases, 3 bases remained unmatched. CDR1 and CDR2 (germline): SNHLY, FYNNEI. The CDR3 region is CASGDSGNQPQHF. CDR3 coding DNA: TGTGCCAGCGGGGACAGTGGCAATCAGCCCCAGCATTTT.

V usage is TRBV5-6 and J usage is TRBJ2-5, with D maybe TRBD1 (6 bases). Germline assignment: CDR1 SGHDT and CDR2 YYEEEE. CDR3 length equals 13 residues. V was cut by 4 bases and J by 5 bases, with 12 bases left in between. The CDR3 nucleotides are TGTGCCAGCAGCGAACAGGGTCAGGAGACCCAGTACTTC. It is translated as CASSEQGQETQYF.

The chain links TRBV14 to TRBJ2-3, with a tentative D call TRBD1 (6 bases). Germline CDR1 SGHDN, CDR2 FVKESK. CDR3 length: 17 residues. V was cut by 1 base and J by 2 bases, with 16 bases left in between. The CDR3 here is CASSQGGQLKSTDTQYF. In DNA, the CDR3 is TGTGCCAGCAGCCAAGGGGGGCAGCTCAAATCCACAGATACGCAGTATTTT.

The chain couples TRBV5-6 to TRBJ1-1, with D perhaps TRBD1 (6 bases). CDR1 and CDR2 from the germline V gene are SGHDT and YYEEEE. V gave up 4 bases and J gave up 0 bases, with 10 bases separating them. The CDR3 extends over 14 amino acids. The CDR3 loop reads CASSARGLNTEAFF. CDR3 DNA sequence: TGTGCCAGCAGCGCCAGGGGACTGAACACTGAAGCTTTCTTT.